Described below is a single TCR beta chain sequence and its context. The antigen is unknown. V was pared by 3 bases and J by 2 bases, with 9 bases of the junction left unmatched. This CDR3 is built from 18 residues. The germline V gene encodes CDR1 SNHLY and CDR2 FYNNEI. The entry originates in a study of breast tumors, draining lymph nodes, adjacent tissues. Broader study findings: Tumors had less TCR diversity than lymph nodes, more than nontumor tissue.

One entry per CDR3 protein results from TCRdb running MiXCR on the multiplex PCR reads. The data contain 20,000 to 25,000 distinct CDR3 sequences, about 60% of them singletons. The V gene is TRBV2, the J gene TRBJ2-1; 11 bases are a match to TRBD2. This clonotype originated in a female donor with breast cancer. Some clones in this sample may be carry-over from other donors' samples. The specimen was breast tumor tissue. In DNA, the CDR3 is TGTGCCAGCAGTGAGAGGCCTAGCGGGGGGTTCGCCTACAATGAGCAGTTCTTC. As protein: CASSERPSGGFAYNEQFF.